These T cell receptor beta chains were read from a single sample in a study of blood T cell repertoires in COVID-19. TCRdb's copy holds only in-frame clones and misses some; the assay was immunoSEQ multiplex PCR. The table has hundreds of thousands of clones, approximately 87% seen once; the top ten hold about 1.9%. The sequenced sample consisted of PBMCs or T cells enriched from blood (not recorded which). Receptor source: a middle-aged man in a cohort exposed to, infected with or recovered from COVID-19 (not recorded which). Each CDR3 is given with its conserved first and last residue. Fields, in order: J gene, clone size, V gene, D gene, CDR3 DNA, CDR3 protein. A D gene is named only where the DNA matches it firmly. Rows give clone size only sometimes, using once, few, many, or a class for an expanded clone.

TRBJ1-1 | . | TRBV3-1/TRBV3-2 | . | TGTGCCAGCAGCCAAGTAGGGGGTATGGGTGCTTTCTTT | CASSQVGGMGAFF
TRBJ2-1 | . | TRBV19 | TRBD1 | TGTGCCAGTAGCGCTATCCGGGACAGACTAAGCGGTGAGCAGTTCTTC | CASSAIRDRLSGEQFF
TRBJ2-5 | . | TRBV11-1 | TRBD1 | TGTGCCAGCAGCTTCTTAGACAGGGAAGGGACCCAGTACTTC | CASSFLDREGTQYF
TRBJ1-4 | . | TRBV19 | . | TGTGCCAGTAGCAACCGATGGGCGAATGAAAAACTGTTTTTT | CASSNRWANEKLFF
TRBJ1-1 | . | TRBV6-6 | . | TGTGCCACTACAACAGGGAACACTGAAGCTTTCTTT | CATTTGNTEAFF
TRBJ1-2 | . | TRBV11-2 | TRBD1 | TGTGCCAGCAGTCCGGTCCAGACAGGGGGTGTTGGTGGCTACACCTTC | CASSPVQTGGVGGYTF
TRBJ2-3 | . | TRBV25-1 | . | TGTGCCAGCAGTGAATATACGCGTGCAGATACGCAGTATTTT | CASSEYTRADTQYF
TRBJ2-1 | . | TRBV28 | TRBD1 | TGTGCCAGCAGTTTTATCGGGACAGGGAGGAATGAGCAGTTCTTC | CASSFIGTGRNEQFF
TRBJ1-3 | . | TRBV18 | . | TGTGCCAGCTCACTGGACAGAAGCTCTGGAAACACCATATATTTT | CASSLDRSSGNTIYF
TRBJ1-1 | . | TRBV5-1 | . | TGCGCCAGCAGCTTGTCGAGGAACACTGAAGCTTTCTTT | CASSLSRNTEAFF
TRBJ2-7 | . | TRBV28 | . | TGTGCCAGCAGCCTTTTTTACGAGCAGTACTTC | CASSLFYEQYF
TRBJ2-1 | . | TRBV30 | . | TGTGCCTGGAGACTAACCTCAGGGAATGAGCAGTTCTTC | CAWRLTSGNEQFF
TRBJ1-6 | . | TRBV28 | . | TGTGCCAGCATCAGGGGCCCCTATAATTCACCCCTCCACTTT | CASIRGPYNSPLHF
TRBJ1-2 | . | TRBV6-1 | . | TGTGCCAGCAGTGAAGCGCTGAGGGGGAAAGGCTATGGCTACACCTTC | CASSEALRGKGYGYTF
TRBJ1-1 | . | TRBV19 | . | TGTGCCAGTAGTATTACGGGATTGGGTGAAGCTTTCTTT | CASSITGLGEAFF
TRBJ2-7 | . | TRBV10-3 | TRBD1 | TGTGCCATCAGTGAGTCGACAGGGGGGCGCGCGCAGTACTTC | CAISESTGGRAQYF
TRBJ1-4 | few | TRBV7-2 | . | TGTGCCAGCAGCTTAGTGTCACTCGGGGGTGAAAAACTGTTTTTT | CASSLVSLGGEKLFF
TRBJ2-1 | . | TRBV9 | TRBD2 | TGTGCCAGCAGCGTAGATCCAGCGGGGAGCTCCTACAATGAGCAGTTCTTC | CASSVDPAGSSYNEQFF
TRBJ2-3 | . | TRBV2 | TRBD2 | TGTGCCAGCCCCACTAGCGGGAGCATCACAGATACGCAGTATTTT | CASPTSGSITDTQYF
TRBJ2-7 | . | TRBV28 | TRBD1 | TGTGCCAGCAGTTCCGGGACAGACTACGAGCAGTACTTC | CASSSGTDYEQYF
TRBJ1-3 | . | TRBV7-9 | . | TGTGCCAGCAGCTTAGGTGGGGGCGCAGCCGGAAACACCATATATTTT | CASSLGGGAAGNTIYF
TRBJ2-5 | . | TRBV19 | . | TGTGCCAGTAGCCCGGACCTAGCCCAAGAGACCCAGTACTTC | CASSPDLAQETQYF
TRBJ2-1 | . | TRBV7-9 | . | TGTGCCAGCAGCCCGAGACTCTTACTCTCCTACAATGAGCAGTTCTTC | CASSPRLLLSYNEQFF
TRBJ2-1 | . | TRBV12-5 | TRBD1 | TGTGCTAGTGCCGGGGCTAGACAGGGCTCCTACAATGAGCAGTTCTTC | CASAGARQGSYNEQFF
TRBJ2-1 | . | TRBV11-2 | TRBD2 | TGTGCCAGCAGCTTGACTAGCGGGTCTTACAATGAGCAGTTCTTC | CASSLTSGSYNEQFF
TRBJ2-2 | . | TRBV6-6 | TRBD2 | TGTGCCAGCAGTCAGATAGCGGGAGGGTTGAAAGGCGGGGAGCTGTTTTTT | CASSQIAGGLKGGELFF
TRBJ1-1 | . | TRBV2 | . | TGTGCCAGCAGTGCGTCGGGGGGCGCTTTGGAAGCTTTCTTT | CASSASGGALEAFF
TRBJ2-1 | once | TRBV27 | TRBD2 | TGTGCCAGCAGTTTTAATCTGAGGGCGGGAGGAGGTCCTACCTACAATGAGCAGTTCTTC | CASSFNLRAGGGPTYNEQFF
TRBJ1-1 | . | TRBV5-1 | . | TGCGCCAGCAGCTTGGGGTGGTTCGGGGACACTGAAGCTTTCTTT | CASSLGWFGDTEAFF
TRBJ2-7 | . | TRBV6-5 | . | TGTGCCAGCAGCTCCGGATCTGCGGGGGAGCAGTACTTC | CASSSGSAGEQYF
TRBJ1-2 | . | TRBV24-1 | . | TGTGCCACCAGTGATTTGCATCGAAAGAGGGCCCCCGTAAGATATGGCTACACCTTC | CATSDLHRKRAPVRYGYTF
TRBJ1-2 | . | TRBV7-9 | . | TGTGCCAGCAGCTTAGTAGCGGAGGGGAACTATGGCTACACCTTC | CASSLVAEGNYGYTF
TRBJ2-1 | . | TRBV5-1 | TRBD2 | TGCGCCAGCAGCTTGGATCTAGCGGGAGGTCAAAATGAGCAGTTCTTC | CASSLDLAGGQNEQFF
TRBJ2-7 | once | TRBV9 | . | TGTGCCAGCAGCGCGACTAGTCTATCGTACGAGCAGTACTTC | CASSATSLSYEQYF
TRBJ2-3 | . | TRBV5-4 | . | TGTGCCAGCAGGGGGGGGACAGGCACGTCCACAGATACGCAGTATTTT | CASRGGTGTSTDTQYF
TRBJ2-7 | . | TRBV19 | TRBD1 | TGTGCCAGTAGTTCTACACAGGGGATTCTACGGGAGCAGTACTTC | CASSSTQGILREQYF
TRBJ2-7 | . | TRBV5-4 | TRBD2 | TGTGCCAGCAGCATCCTAGCGGACTACGAGCAGTACTTC | CASSILADYEQYF
TRBJ2-6 | few | TRBV2 | TRBD1 | TGTGCCGAAGGGACAGGTCTCTCTGGGGCCAACGTCCTGACTTTC | CAEGTGLSGANVLTF
TRBJ2-7 | . | TRBV2 | TRBD1 | TGTGCCAGCAGGGGGGGACAGGGGACCTACGAGCAGTACTTC | CASRGGQGTYEQYF
TRBJ2-7 | once | TRBV5-1 | . | TGCGCCAGCAGCCCGGACAGCTCAAACTACGAGCAGTACTTC | CASSPDSSNYEQYF
TRBJ2-1 | . | TRBV19 | . | TGTGCCAGTAGTAGCGGGCTGGGCAATGAGCAGTTCTTC | CASSSGLGNEQFF
TRBJ1-2 | . | TRBV24-1 | TRBD1 | TGTGCCACCAGTGAACATGGACAGGGGACGGGTGGCTACACCTTC | CATSEHGQGTGGYTF
TRBJ1-1 | once | TRBV27 | . | TGTGCCAGCAGCAGGGGAACCATGAACACTGAAGCTTTCTTT | CASSRGTMNTEAFF
TRBJ1-5 | . | TRBV4-1 | . | TGCGCCAGCAGCCCCGCCGGGACATTGAAGGGCAATCAGCCCCAGCATTTT | CASSPAGTLKGNQPQHF
TRBJ2-7 | . | TRBV3-1/TRBV3-2 | TRBD1 | TGTGCCAGCAGCCAGGACAGGGGGCGCGAGCAGTACTTC | CASSQDRGREQYF
TRBJ1-3 | once | TRBV5-1 | TRBD1 | TGCGCCAGCAGCTTGTTCGGAGCTGAGGGGGCGCGGGCCACCATATATTTT | CASSLFGAEGARATIYF
TRBJ1-1 | . | TRBV5-1 | TRBD1 | TGCGCCAGCACCAACCCCCAGGGGGCGATTTCCAACACTGAAGCTTTCTTT | CASTNPQGAISNTEAFF
TRBJ2-5 | . | TRBV3-1/TRBV3-2 | . | TGTGCCAGCAGCCAAGGGAACGGGGTTCGTCGAGAGACCCAGTACTTC | CASSQGNGVRRETQYF
TRBJ2-5 | . | TRBV5-1 | . | TGCGCCAGCAGCTTGAGGACAGAAAAAGAGACCCAGTACTTC | CASSLRTEKETQYF
TRBJ1-5 | . | TRBV11-2 | . | TGTGCCAGCAGCCCGGGACTCGAGAATCAGCCCCAGCATTTT | CASSPGLENQPQHF
TRBJ1-5 | . | TRBV2 | TRBD1 | TGTGCCAGCAGTGAAGCACAGGGGTTCAGCAATCAGCCCCAGCATTTT | CASSEAQGFSNQPQHF
TRBJ1-2 | . | TRBV5-6 | TRBD1 | TGTGCCAGCAGCTTATTGACAGGGGAAGGGCCTAACTATGGCTACACCTTC | CASSLLTGEGPNYGYTF
TRBJ2-7 | . | TRBV28 | TRBD1 | TGTGCCAGCAGTTTAGGGCCCGGGGACAGAATAGCCTACGAGCAGTACTTC | CASSLGPGDRIAYEQYF
TRBJ2-1 | . | TRBV2 | . | TGTGCCAGCAGTCTACACAATGAGCAGTTCTTC | CASSLHNEQFF
TRBJ2-7 | . | TRBV5-4 | TRBD2 | TGTGCCAGCAGCGATCCACAGGCGGGAGGCTACGAGCAGTACTTC | CASSDPQAGGYEQYF